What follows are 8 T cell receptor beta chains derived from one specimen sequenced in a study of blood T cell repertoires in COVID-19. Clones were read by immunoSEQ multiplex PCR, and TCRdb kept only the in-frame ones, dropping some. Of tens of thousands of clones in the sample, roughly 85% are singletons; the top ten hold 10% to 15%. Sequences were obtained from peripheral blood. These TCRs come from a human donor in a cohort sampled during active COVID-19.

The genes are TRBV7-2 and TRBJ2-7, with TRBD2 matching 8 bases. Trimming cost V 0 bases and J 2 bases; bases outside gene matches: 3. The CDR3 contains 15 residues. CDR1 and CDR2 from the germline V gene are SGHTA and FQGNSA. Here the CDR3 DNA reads TGTGCCAGCAGCTTAGCGAGCGGGGGAACCTACGAGCAGTACTTC. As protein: CASSLASGGTYEQYF.

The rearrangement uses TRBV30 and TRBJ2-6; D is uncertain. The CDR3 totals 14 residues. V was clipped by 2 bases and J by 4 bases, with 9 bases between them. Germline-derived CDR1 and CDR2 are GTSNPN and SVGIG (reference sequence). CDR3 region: CAWSLDSGANVLTF. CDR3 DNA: TGTGCCTGGAGTCTAGATTCCGGGGCCAACGTCCTGACTTTC.

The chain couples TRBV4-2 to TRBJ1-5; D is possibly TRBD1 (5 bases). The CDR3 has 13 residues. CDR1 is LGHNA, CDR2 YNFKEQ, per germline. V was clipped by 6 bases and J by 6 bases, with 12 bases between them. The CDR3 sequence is CASRGAQSQPQHF. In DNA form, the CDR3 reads TGTGCCAGCAGAGGGGCCCAAAGTCAGCCCCAGCATTTT.

CDR3 bases: TGTGCCACCATGGCGGGGGGCGTTGGATCACCCCTCCACTTT. Residues: CATMAGGVGSPLHF. The chain combines TRBV10-3 with TRBJ1-6, with D possibly being TRBD1 (6 bases). This CDR3 is built from 14 residues. CDR1 is ENHRY, CDR2 SYGVKD, per germline. The V and J ends lost 10 bases and 10 bases respectively, with 20 bases between them.

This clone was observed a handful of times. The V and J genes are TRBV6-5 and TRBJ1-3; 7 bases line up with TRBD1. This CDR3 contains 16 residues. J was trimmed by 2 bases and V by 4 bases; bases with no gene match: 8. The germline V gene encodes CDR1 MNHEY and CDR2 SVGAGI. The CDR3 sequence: CASSSRQGLAGNTIYF. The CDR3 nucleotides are TGTGCCAGCAGTTCTCGACAGGGACTGGCTGGAAACACCATATATTTT.

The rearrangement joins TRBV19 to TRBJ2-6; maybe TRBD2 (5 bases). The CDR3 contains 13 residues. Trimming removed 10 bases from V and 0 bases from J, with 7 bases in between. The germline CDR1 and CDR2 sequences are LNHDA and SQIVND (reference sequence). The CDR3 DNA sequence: TGTGCCATGAGGGACTCTGGGGCCAACGTCCTGACTTTC. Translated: CAMRDSGANVLTF.

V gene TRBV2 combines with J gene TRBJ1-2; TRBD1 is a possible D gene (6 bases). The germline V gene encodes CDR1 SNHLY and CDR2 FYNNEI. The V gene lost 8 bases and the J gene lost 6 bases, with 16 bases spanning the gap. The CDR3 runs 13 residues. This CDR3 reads CASGIGGVDGYTF. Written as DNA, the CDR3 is TGTGCCAGCGGCATTGGGGGCGTCGATGGCTACACCTTC. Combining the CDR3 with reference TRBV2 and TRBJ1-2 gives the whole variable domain EPEVTQTPSHQVTQMGQEVILRCVPISNHLYFYWYRQILGQKVEFLVSFYNNEISEKSEIFDDQFSVERPDGSNFTLKIRSTKLEDSAMYFCASGIGGVDGYTFGSGTRLTVV.

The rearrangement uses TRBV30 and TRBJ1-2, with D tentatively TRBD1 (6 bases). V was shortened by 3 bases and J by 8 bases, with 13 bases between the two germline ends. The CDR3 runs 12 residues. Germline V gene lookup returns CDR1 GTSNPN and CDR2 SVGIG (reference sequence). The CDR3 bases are TGTGCCTGGAGATTTGGGGGCTTGGGCTACACCTTC. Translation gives CAWRFGGLGYTF.